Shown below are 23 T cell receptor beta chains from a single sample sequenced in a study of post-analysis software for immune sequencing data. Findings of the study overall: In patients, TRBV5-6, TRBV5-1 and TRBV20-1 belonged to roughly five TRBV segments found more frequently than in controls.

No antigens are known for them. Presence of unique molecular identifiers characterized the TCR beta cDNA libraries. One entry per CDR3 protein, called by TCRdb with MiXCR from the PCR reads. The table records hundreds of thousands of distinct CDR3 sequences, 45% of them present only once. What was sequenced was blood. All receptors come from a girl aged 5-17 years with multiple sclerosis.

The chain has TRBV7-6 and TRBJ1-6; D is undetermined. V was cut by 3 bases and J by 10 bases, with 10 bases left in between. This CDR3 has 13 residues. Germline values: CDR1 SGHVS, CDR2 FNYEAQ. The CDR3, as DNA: TGTGCCAGCAGCTTGCTCGAACTCTCACCCCTCCACTTT. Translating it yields CASSLLELSPLHF.

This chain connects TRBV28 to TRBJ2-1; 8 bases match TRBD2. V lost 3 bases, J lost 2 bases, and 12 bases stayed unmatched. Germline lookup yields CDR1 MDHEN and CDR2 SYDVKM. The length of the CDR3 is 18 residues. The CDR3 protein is CASSLLAGTSTPYNEQFF. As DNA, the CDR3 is TGTGCCAGCAGTTTGCTAGCGGGTACGAGTACCCCCTACAATGAGCAGTTCTTC.

The CDR3 sequence: CASRGRDREGYTF. The CDR3 bases are TGTGCCAGCAGGGGCAGGGACCGGGAAGGCTACACCTTC. The V call is TRBV28, the J call TRBJ1-2; weak D call: TRBD1 (5 bases). V shed 6 bases and J shed 8 bases, with 16 bases lying between them. Germline CDR1 reads MDHEN; CDR2 reads SYDVKM. The CDR3 covers 13 residues.

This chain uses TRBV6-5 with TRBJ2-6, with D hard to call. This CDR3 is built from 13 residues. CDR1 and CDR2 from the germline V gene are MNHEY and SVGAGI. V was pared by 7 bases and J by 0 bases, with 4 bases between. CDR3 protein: CASTNSGANVLTF. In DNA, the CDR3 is TGTGCCAGCACTAACTCTGGGGCCAACGTCCTGACTTTC.

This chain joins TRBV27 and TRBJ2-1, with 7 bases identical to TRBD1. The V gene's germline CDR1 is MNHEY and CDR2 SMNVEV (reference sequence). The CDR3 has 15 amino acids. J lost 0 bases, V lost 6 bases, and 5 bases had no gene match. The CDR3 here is CASRKQGHSYNEQFF. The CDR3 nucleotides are TGTGCCAGCAGGAAACAGGGGCACTCCTACAATGAGCAGTTCTTC.

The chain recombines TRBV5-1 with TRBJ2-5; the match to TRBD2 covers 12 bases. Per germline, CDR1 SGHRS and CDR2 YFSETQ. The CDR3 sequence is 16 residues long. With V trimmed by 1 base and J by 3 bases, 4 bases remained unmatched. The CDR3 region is CASSLIGLAGKETQYF. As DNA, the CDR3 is TGCGCCAGCAGCTTGATAGGACTAGCGGGAAAAGAGACCCAGTACTTC.

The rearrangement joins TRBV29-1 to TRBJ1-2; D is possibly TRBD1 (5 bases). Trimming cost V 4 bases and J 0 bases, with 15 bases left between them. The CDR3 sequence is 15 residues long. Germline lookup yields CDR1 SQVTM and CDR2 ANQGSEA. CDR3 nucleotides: TGCAGCGTTGGGGACCGAGGCAGACCTAACTATGGCTACACCTTC. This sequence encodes CSVGDRGRPNYGYTF.

CDR3 in amino acids: CSAFRRSGANVLTF. CDR3 bases: TGCAGTGCTTTCAGGCGCTCTGGGGCCAACGTCCTGACTTTC. J is TRBJ2-6 and V is TRBV20-1; no reliable D call. V was pared by 5 bases and J by 0 bases, with 8 bases between. Germline loops: CDR1 DFQATT, CDR2 SNEGSKA (reference sequence). The CDR3 covers 14 residues.

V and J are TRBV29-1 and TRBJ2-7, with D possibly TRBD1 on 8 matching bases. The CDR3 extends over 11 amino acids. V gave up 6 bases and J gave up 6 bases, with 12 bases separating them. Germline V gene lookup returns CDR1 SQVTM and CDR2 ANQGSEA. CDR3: CSVQGGGEQYF. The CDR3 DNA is TGCAGCGTACAGGGGGGGGGCGAGCAGTACTTC.

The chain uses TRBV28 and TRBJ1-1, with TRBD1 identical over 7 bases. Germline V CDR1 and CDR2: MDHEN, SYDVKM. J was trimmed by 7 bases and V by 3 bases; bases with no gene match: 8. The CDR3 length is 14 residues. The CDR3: CASSFVAGTVEAFF. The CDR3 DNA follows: TGTGCCAGCAGTTTTGTAGCCGGGACAGTTGAAGCTTTCTTT.

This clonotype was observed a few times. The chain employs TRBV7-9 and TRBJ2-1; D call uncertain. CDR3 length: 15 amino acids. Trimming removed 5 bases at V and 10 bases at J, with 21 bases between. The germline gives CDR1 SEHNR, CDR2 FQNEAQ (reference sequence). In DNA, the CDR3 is TGTGCCAGCAGCCGACACCTATCGGAAAGATACGAGCAGTTCTTC. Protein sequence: CASSRHLSERYEQFF.

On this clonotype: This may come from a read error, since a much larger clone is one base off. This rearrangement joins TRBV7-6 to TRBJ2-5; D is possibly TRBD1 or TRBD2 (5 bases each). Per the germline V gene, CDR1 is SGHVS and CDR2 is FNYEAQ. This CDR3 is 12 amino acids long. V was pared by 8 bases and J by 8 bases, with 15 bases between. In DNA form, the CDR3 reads TGTGCCAGCGGGAGCAGGGTGGACACCCAGTACTTC. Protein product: CASGSRVDTQYF.

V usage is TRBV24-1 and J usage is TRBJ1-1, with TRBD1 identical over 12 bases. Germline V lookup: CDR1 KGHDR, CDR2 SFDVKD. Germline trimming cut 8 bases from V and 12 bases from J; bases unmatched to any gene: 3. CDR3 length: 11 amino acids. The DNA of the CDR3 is TGTGCCACCAAGGGACAGGGGGCGACTTTCTTT. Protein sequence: CATKGQGATFF.

CDR3: CASSPPGQGNEQYF. CDR3 bases: TGTGCCAGCAGTCCGCCGGGACAGGGGAATGAGCAGTACTTC. The chain combines TRBV6-6 with TRBJ2-5; 10 positions agree with TRBD1. Germline CDR1 and CDR2: MNHNY and SVGAGI (reference sequence). The CDR3 consists of 14 residues. J was trimmed by 11 bases and V by 5 bases; bases with no gene match: 11.

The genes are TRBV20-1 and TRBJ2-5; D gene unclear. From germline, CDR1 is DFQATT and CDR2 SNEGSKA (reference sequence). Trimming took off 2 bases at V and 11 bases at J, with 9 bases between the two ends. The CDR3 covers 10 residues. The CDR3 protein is CSARRAEQYF. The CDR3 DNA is TGCAGTGCTAGAAGGGCGGAGCAGTACTTC.

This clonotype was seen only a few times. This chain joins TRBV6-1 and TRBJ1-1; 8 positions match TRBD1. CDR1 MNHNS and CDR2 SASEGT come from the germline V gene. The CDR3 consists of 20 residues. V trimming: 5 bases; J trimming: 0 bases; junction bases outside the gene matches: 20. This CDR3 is CASSRYRGSLESYMNTEAFF. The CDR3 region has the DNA TGTGCCAGCAGTCGATACAGGGGGTCCCTCGAGAGTTACATGAACACTGAAGCTTTCTTT.

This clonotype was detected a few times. CDR3 sequence reads: CSLEWSGGPDTQYF. In DNA form, the CDR3 reads TGCAGCCTCGAATGGTCCGGGGGCCCAGATACGCAGTATTTT. This sequence joins TRBV29-1 and TRBJ2-3, with D perhaps being TRBD1 or TRBD2 (6 bases each). Trimming removed 8 bases from V and 4 bases from J, with 19 bases in between. The CDR3 has 14 amino acids. Germline V gene sequence: CDR1 SQVTM, CDR2 ANQGSEA.

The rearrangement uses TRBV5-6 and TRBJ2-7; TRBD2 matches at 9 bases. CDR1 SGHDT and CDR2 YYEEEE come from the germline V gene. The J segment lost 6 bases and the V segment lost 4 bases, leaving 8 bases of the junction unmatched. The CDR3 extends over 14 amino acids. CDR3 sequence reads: CASSGQREVGEQYF. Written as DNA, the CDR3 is TGTGCCAGCAGCGGTCAGCGGGAGGTAGGCGAGCAGTACTTC.

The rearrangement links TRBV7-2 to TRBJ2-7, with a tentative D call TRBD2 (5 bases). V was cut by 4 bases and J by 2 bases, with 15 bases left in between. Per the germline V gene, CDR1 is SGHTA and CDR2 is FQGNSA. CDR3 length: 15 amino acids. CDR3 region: CASSSLADQTYEQYF. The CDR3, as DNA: TGTGCCAGCAGCTCCCTAGCAGACCAAACCTACGAGCAGTACTTC.

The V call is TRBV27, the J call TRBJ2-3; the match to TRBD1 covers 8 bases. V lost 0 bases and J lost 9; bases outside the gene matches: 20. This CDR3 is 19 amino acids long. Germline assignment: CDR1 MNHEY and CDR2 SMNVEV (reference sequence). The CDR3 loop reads CASSLSSGQVTRASGTQYF. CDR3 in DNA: TGTGCCAGCAGTTTATCCTCGGGACAGGTTACCCGAGCGAGCGGAACGCAGTATTTT.

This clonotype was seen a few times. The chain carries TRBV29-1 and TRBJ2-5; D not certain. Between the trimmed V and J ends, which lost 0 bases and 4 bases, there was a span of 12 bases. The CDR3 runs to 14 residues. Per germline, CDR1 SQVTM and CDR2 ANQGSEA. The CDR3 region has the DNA TGCAGCGTTGAAGATCGTAGGGTTGGAGAGACCCAGTACTTC. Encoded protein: CSVEDRRVGETQYF.

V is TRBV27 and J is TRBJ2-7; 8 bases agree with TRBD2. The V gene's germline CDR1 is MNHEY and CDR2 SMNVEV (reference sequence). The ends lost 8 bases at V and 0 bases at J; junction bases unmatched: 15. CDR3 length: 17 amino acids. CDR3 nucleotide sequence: TGTGCCAGCGTCCGGTCGGGAGGGCCTCGGATCTCCTACGAGCAGTACTTC. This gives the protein CASVRSGGPRISYEQYF.

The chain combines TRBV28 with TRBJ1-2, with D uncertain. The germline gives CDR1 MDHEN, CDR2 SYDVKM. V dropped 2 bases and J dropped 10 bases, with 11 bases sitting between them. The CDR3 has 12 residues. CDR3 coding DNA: TGTGCCAGCAGTTTAGGTAAAGGGCCCTACACCTTC. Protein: CASSLGKGPYTF.